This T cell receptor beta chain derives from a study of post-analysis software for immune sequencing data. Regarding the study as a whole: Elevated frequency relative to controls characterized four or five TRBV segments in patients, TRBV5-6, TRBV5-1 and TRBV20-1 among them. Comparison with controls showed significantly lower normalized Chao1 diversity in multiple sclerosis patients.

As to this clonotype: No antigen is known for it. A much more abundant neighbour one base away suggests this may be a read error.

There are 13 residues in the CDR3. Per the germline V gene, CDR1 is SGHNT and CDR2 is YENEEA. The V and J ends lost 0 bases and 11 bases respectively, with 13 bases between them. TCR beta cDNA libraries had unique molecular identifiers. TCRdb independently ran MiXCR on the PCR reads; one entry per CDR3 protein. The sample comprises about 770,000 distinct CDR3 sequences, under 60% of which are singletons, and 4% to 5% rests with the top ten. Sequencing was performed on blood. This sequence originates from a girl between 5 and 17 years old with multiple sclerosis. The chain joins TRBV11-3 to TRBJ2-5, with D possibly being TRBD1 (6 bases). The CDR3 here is CASSLDGGQVQYF. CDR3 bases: TGTGCCAGCAGCTTAGATGGGGGACAAGTGCAGTACTTC. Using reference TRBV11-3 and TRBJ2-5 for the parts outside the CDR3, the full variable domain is EAGVVQSPRYKIIEKKQPVAFWCNPISGHNTLYWYLQNLGQGPELLIRYENEEAVDDSQLPKDRFSAERLKGVDSTLKIQPAELGDSAVYLCASSLDGGQVQYFGPGTRLLVL.